The TCR beta chain described here comes from a study of blood T cell repertoires in COVID-19 (dated by TCRdb to 2020 to 2021). Broadly, across the study: Samples from collaborators originated in the United States, Italy and Spain and spanned both the acute and convalescent phases of COVID-19. The material from the prospective study consisted of cDNA or gDNA derived from T cells, B-cell-depleted T cells, or PBMCs. Subjects who had been exposed to COVID-19, were actively infected with it, or had recovered from it provided the deeply sampled blood TCRbeta repertoires that made up the dataset. The repertoires were released in a freely available public database meant as a resource for research on the immune response to SARS-CoV-2. Samples were obtained from the ongoing ImmuneRACE study (first 160 participants) and from 1,000 to 1,500 subjects provided by 6 global collaborators. The sample metadata nearly always contained a de-identified subject ID, COVID-19 status, age in years and sex. Where available, HLA class I and class II types were taken from metadata supplied by the sample provider and were not determined by assay-based typing.

Each collaborating institution followed its own protocols to collect whole blood in K2EDTA tubes. For TCRbeta analysis, collaborator samples were shipped as frozen whole blood, as isolated PBMCs, or as DNA extracted from either sample type. The immunoSEQ Assay, a bias-controlled multiplex PCR, was used to amplify TCRbeta CDR3 regions from genomic DNA. In the authors' own workflow: Nucleated cell counts per sample were estimated from amplification of reference gene primers within the assay. Sequence reads were collapsed and filtered to measure the absolute abundance of every unique TCRbeta CDR3 rearrangement. Productive Simpson clonality was computed per sample as the square root of Simpson's diversity index over productive rearrangements. TCRdb took over this immuneACCESS table, retaining in-frame rearrangements with V and J assigned. Such tables are incomplete; in checked studies, under half of the missing clones stem from an unresolved V gene, and the remainder is unexplained. V, J and clone size derive from that table, while D and trimming were established from the DNA sequence. The sample profile shows over 250,000 clones; approximately 85% of them were found once. 9.5% to 11% of the sample goes to the ten largest clones.

The CDR3 goes from the cysteine to the phenylalanine over 14 residues. CDR3 DNA only is kept here, 42 bases in frame from base 1. Trimming accounts for 2 bases at V and 4 bases at J, while the number of junction bases matched to no gene is 2. The germline V gene yields MGHRA for CDR1 and YSYEKL for CDR2. Remarks on this clone: The antigen this receptor binds is unknown. Per-nucleotide qualities are absent, and no much larger clonotype sits a single base away.

The investigation overall reported the following: Clinical and demographic metadata were provided uncurated, with the amount varying by source and participant.

The source material was peripheral blood. Here the chain combines TRBV4-1 and TRBJ1-2, with 9 bases aligning to TRBD1. This clonotype was obtained from a woman between 65 and 79 years old with acute or convalescent COVID-19. The DNA sequence is TGCGCCAGCAGCCAATTGGACAGGGGCTATGGCTACACCTTC. It encodes CASSQLDRGYGYTF.